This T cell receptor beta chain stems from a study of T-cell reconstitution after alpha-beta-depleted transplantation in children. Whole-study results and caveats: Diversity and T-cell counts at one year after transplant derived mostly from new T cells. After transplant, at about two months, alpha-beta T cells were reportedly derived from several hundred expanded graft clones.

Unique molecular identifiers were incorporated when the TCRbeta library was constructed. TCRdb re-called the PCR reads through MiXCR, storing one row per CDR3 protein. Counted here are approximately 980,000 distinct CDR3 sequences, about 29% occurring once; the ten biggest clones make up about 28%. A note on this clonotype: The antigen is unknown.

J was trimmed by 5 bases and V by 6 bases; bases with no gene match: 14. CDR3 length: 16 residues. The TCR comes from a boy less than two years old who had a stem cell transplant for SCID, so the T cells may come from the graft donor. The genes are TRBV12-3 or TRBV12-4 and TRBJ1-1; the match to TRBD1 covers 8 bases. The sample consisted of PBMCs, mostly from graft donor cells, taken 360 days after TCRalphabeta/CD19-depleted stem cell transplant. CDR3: CASSQGGQELRTEAFF. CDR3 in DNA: TGTGCCAGCAGCCAGGGGGGACAGGAACTGCGAACTGAAGCTTTCTTT.